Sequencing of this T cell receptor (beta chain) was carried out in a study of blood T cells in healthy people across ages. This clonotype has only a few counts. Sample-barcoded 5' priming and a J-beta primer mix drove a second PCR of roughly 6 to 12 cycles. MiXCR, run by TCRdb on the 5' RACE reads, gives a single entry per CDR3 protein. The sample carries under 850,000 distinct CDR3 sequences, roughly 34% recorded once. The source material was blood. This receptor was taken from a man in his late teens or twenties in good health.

CDR3: CASSHPGNNEQFF. The CDR3 DNA follows: TGCGCCAGCAGCCATCCAGGGAACAATGAGCAGTTCTTC. The rearrangement links TRBV4-1 to TRBJ2-1; D may be TRBD1 (5 bases). With 3 bases removed from V and 5 bases from J, the gap between germline ends came to 8 bases. This CDR3 has 13 amino acids. Germline values: CDR1 MGHRA, CDR2 YSYEKL.